This T cell receptor (beta chain) was found in a study of control samples from healthy donors and cancer patients. Method: immunoSEQ multiplex PCR; TCRdb's copy keeps in-frame clones and lacks some. Of 110,000 to 150,000 clones listed, approximately 90% are singletons. The CDR3 runs to 15 residues. V lost 4 bases, J lost 4 bases, and 10 bases stayed unmatched. Germline V gives CDR1 GTSNPN, CDR2 SVGIG (reference sequence). Source material: blood. This chain joins TRBV30 and TRBJ1-2, with 9 bases identical to TRBD1. This clonotype was sampled from a woman in her thirties in good health. The CDR3, as DNA: TGTGCCTGGACTAAAACAGGGGGCCATGGCTATGGCTACACCTTC. Amino acids: CAWTKTGGHGYGYTF.